Below are 29 T cell receptor beta chains sequenced from a single sample in a study of regulatory T cells in long-lasting Graves disease. The time point is: persistent/refractory GD, antithyroid drugs over 5 years with positive TRAb. PBMCs were the source of the RNA used for TCR sequencing. Arm-PCR with iRepertoire HTBI primers amplified the CDR3 regions for these TCR beta libraries. TCRdb redid the calling of the multiplex PCR reads with MiXCR, one entry per CDR3 protein. The sample consists of 700,000 or so distinct CDR3 sequences, 25% to 35% of them appearing once. The sample was peripheral blood mononuclear cells (PBMCs), taken when the disease was refractory, from a patient treated with antithyroid drugs. These receptor sequences come from a female donor with Graves disease.

The chain employs TRBV25-1 and TRBJ2-7; 7 nucleotides agree with TRBD1. This CDR3 has 15 amino acids. After removal of 5 bases from V and 6 bases from J, the junction contained 13 bases not matched to a gene. The germline V gene has CDR1 MGHDK and CDR2 SYGVNS. The CDR3 spells CASSPADRTSVEQYF. DNA for the CDR3: TGTGCCAGCAGTCCCGCGGACAGGACGTCCGTCGAGCAGTACTTC.

The rearrangement links TRBV15 to TRBJ1-1; D is possibly TRBD1 (6 bases). CDR1 and CDR2 from the germline V gene are LNHNV and YYDKDF (reference sequence). The CDR3 consists of 13 residues. Deletions cut 5 bases from V and 5 bases from J, with 12 bases between. CDR3 DNA: TGTGCCACCAGCTTCAAAGGGGGGACTGAAGCTTTCTTT. Its translation: CATSFKGGTEAFF.

This clonotype has just a few counts. The rearrangement links TRBV2 to TRBJ2-2, with D perhaps given as TRBD1 or TRBD2 (6 bases each). The CDR3 has 13 residues. The V end was cut by 6 bases, the J end by 4 bases, with 9 bases between. The germline gives CDR1 SNHLY, CDR2 FYNNEI. Here the CDR3 reads CASSGGVTGELFF. The CDR3, as DNA: TGTGCCAGCAGCGGGGGCGTCACCGGGGAGCTGTTTTTT.

The gene calls are TRBV7-9 and TRBJ1-2; D possibly corresponds to TRBD1 (5 bases). The CDR3 has 15 residues. The germline gives CDR1 SEHNR, CDR2 FQNEAQ (reference sequence). V lost 5 bases and J 0 bases, leaving 13 bases between the germline ends. The CDR3 spells CASSPQAVANYGYTF. As DNA, the CDR3 is TGTGCCAGCAGCCCACAGGCGGTTGCTAACTATGGCTACACCTTC.

This clonotype was counted a few times. The chain has TRBV3-1 and TRBJ1-5; possible D gene TRBD1, 5 bases. The V and J ends lost 1 base and 5 bases respectively, with 12 bases between them. Per the germline V gene, CDR1 is LGHDT and CDR2 is YNNKEL (reference sequence). This CDR3 comprises 15 residues. In nucleotides, the CDR3 is TGTGCCAGCAGCCAAGGGCAGGGAGGGTATCAGCCCCAGCATTTT. As protein: CASSQGQGGYQPQHF.

This clonotype was found a few times. The rearrangement joins TRBV6-1 to TRBJ1-6; 11 bases are a match to TRBD1. Germline CDR1 reads MNHNS; CDR2 reads SASEGT. There are 15 residues in the CDR3. The J segment lost 10 bases and the V segment lost 7 bases, leaving 9 bases of the junction unmatched. The CDR3 coding sequence is TGTGCCAGCACCTTAGGGGGACAGGGGGAATCACCCCTCCACTTT. The encoded protein is CASTLGGQGESPLHF.

In this sample, this clonotype turned up a few times. The CDR3 coding sequence is TGTGCCAGCAGTTTAAAGGGGGCTCTTAATGAAAAACTGTTTTTT. Its translation: CASSLKGALNEKLFF. The rearrangement links TRBV12-3 or TRBV12-4 to TRBJ1-4; TRBD1 matches at 7 bases. The CDR3 has 15 residues. Unmatched junction bases numbered 4, after V lost 2 bases and J lost 4 bases.

This clonotype was observed a handful of times. The rearrangement joins TRBV4-2 to TRBJ2-4, with 14 positions matching TRBD2. The DNA matches TRBJ2-5 better at its end, which makes the J call doubtful. The CDR3 runs 17 residues. The germline CDR1 and CDR2 sequences are LGHNA and YNFKEQ. CDR3 protein: CASSQVGTSGSEETQYF. In nucleotides, the CDR3 is TGTGCCAGCAGCCAAGTAGGGACTAGCGGGAGCGAAGAGACCCAGTACTTC.

This clonotype occurred a few times. This rearrangement joins TRBV14 to TRBJ2-5; no definite D call. Trimming took off 0 bases at V and 2 bases at J, with 13 bases between the two ends. Germline V lookup: CDR1 SGHDN, CDR2 FVKESK. The CDR3 sequence is 16 residues long. CDR3 sequence (DNA): TGTGCCAGCAGCCAAGATAACGAAGGGAAACAAGAGACCCAGTACTTC. Amino acids: CASSQDNEGKQETQYF.

In this sample, this clonotype turned up a few times. The V and J genes are TRBV5-6 and TRBJ1-5; maybe TRBD1 (5 bases). The CDR3 covers 13 residues. Trimming took 3 bases from V and 7 from J, leaving 11 bases between them. CDR1 and CDR2 (germline): SGHDT, YYEEEE. The CDR3 DNA reads TGTGCCAGCAGCTCCAGAGGGACGCAGCCCCAGCATTTT. This sequence encodes CASSSRGTQPQHF.

The V call is TRBV20-1, the J call TRBJ2-7; 12 nucleotides align to TRBD1. The CDR3 sequence is 15 residues long. Losses at the gene ends were 4 bases for V and 0 bases for J; bases not matched to a gene: 4. The germline V gene has CDR1 DFQATT and CDR2 SNEGSKA (reference sequence). This CDR3 is CSATPGQGASYEQYF. The CDR3 DNA reads TGCAGTGCTACCCCGGGACAGGGGGCCTCCTACGAGCAGTACTTC.

The rearrangement uses TRBV15 and TRBJ1-6, with 9 bases that match TRBD1. CDR3 length: 14 residues. Unmatched junction bases numbered 1, after V lost 2 bases and J lost 8 bases. Germline V gene sequence: CDR1 LNHNV, CDR2 YYDKDF (reference sequence). This chain's CDR3 is CATSRRTGDSPLHF. CDR3 in DNA: TGTGCCACCAGCAGACGGACAGGGGATTCACCCCTCCACTTT. Full variable domain (outside the CDR3, taken from reference TRBV15 and TRBJ1-6): DAMVIQNPRYQVTQFGKPVTLSCSQTLNHNVMYWYQQKSSQAPKLLFHYYDKDFNNEADTPDNFQSRRPNTSFCFLDIRSPGLGDTAMYLCATSRRTGDSPLHFGNGTRLTVT.

This clonotype was recorded a few times. The rearrangement links TRBV29-1 to TRBJ1-2, with no clear D. Germline CDR1 and CDR2: SQVTM and ANQGSEA. Deletions cut 4 bases from V and 7 bases from J, with 13 bases between. The CDR3 totals 12 residues. The CDR3 DNA follows: TGCAGCGTTGGGGAGGGAGGTAGTGGCTACACCTTC. Translated, it gives CSVGEGGSGYTF.

This chain joins TRBV6-9 and TRBJ1-2; the match to TRBD1 covers 8 bases. V dropped 3 bases and J dropped 2; count of bases not matched to a gene: 5. This CDR3 region has 15 residues. The germline V gene has CDR1 MNHGY and CDR2 SVAAGI. CDR3 bases: TGTGCCAGCAGTTACTCCCGGACAGGGAACTATGGCTACACCTTC. Translation: CASSYSRTGNYGYTF.

The chain uses TRBV20-1 and TRBJ2-2; D tentatively reads TRBD1 or TRBD2 (5 bases each). The V gene lost 3 bases and the J gene lost 6 bases, with 14 bases spanning the gap. The CDR3 loop spans 14 amino acids. The V gene's germline CDR1 is DFQATT and CDR2 SNEGSKA (reference sequence). The CDR3 DNA reads TGCAGTGCTAGGGCCGGGGCTGGGGCCGGGGAGCTGTTTTTT. It yields the protein CSARAGAGAGELFF.

This clonotype was counted only a few times. The chain carries TRBV12-3 or TRBV12-4 and TRBJ1-1; 7 nucleotides agree with TRBD1. The V gene end was trimmed by 3 bases and the J gene end by 5 bases; junction bases not matched to a gene: 6. This CDR3 has 14 residues. The DNA for the CDR3 is TGTGCCAGCAGTTTCAGCAGGGGGATAACTGAAGCTTTCTTT. Translating gives CASSFSRGITEAFF.

The rearrangement uses TRBV10-3 and TRBJ2-7; D is undetermined. Germline CDR1 ENHRY, CDR2 SYGVKD. The CDR3 is made up of 11 amino acids. The V end was cut by 0 bases, the J end by 10 bases, with 7 bases between. CDR3 sequence (DNA): TGTGCCATCAGTGAGTCTGGTTTTCAGTACTTC. Protein product: CAISESGFQYF.

This clonotype showed up just a few times. The V and J genes are TRBV6-1 and TRBJ1-5; 9 nucleotides line up with TRBD1. This CDR3 region has 17 residues. Germline V gives CDR1 MNHNS, CDR2 SASEGT. V gave up 10 bases and J gave up 2 bases; unmatched junction bases: 15. The CDR3 spells CATSKTGTGNGNQPQHF. CDR3 DNA sequence: TGTGCCACCTCCAAGACCGGGACAGGGAACGGCAATCAGCCCCAGCATTTT.

This chain links TRBV20-1 with TRBJ1-2, with TRBD1 matching over 8 bases. Germline CDR1 and CDR2: DFQATT and SNEGSKA (reference sequence). This CDR3 has 11 residues. CDR3 bases: TGCACCATACCAGGGGGCGGAGGCTACACCTTC. It codes for CTIPGGGGYTF.

This clonotype has ten or more counts. The chain is built from TRBV20-1 and TRBJ2-7; D is unresolved. The germline gives CDR1 DFQATT, CDR2 SNEGSKA (reference sequence). The CDR3 covers 12 residues. The germline V and J ends were trimmed by 4 bases and 1 base, with 8 bases remaining between them. As DNA, the CDR3 is TGCAGTGCTATATACAAGTCCTACGAGCAGTACTTC. This gives the protein CSAIYKSYEQYF.

This chain connects TRBV6-1 to TRBJ1-5; 10 bases are a match to TRBD1. V was pared by 1 base and J by 1 base, with 7 bases of the junction left unmatched. Germline V CDR1 and CDR2: MNHNS, SASEGT. The length of the CDR3 is 18 residues. CDR3 in DNA: TGTGCCAGCAGTGAAGGGAGGACAGGGGGTAAAAGCAATCAGCCCCAGCATTTT. It codes for CASSEGRTGGKSNQPQHF.

This clonotype was picked up a small number of times. The V and J genes are TRBV9 and TRBJ1-4, with 8 nucleotides matching TRBD1. Trimming cost V 4 bases and J 13 bases; bases outside gene matches: 15. There are 15 residues in the CDR3. From germline, CDR1 is SGDLS and CDR2 YYNGEE. CDR3 sequence: CASSYRGTGLEGLFF. The CDR3 DNA reads as TGTGCCAGCAGCTACAGGGGGACCGGCCTTGAAGGACTGTTTTTT.

This clonotype was observed at least ten times. The rearrangement joins TRBV27 to TRBJ1-5; 7 nucleotides agree with TRBD1. The length of the CDR3 is 17 residues. V shed 6 bases, J shed 5 bases, and the junction held 16 bases outside the gene matches. The germline V gene has CDR1 MNHEY and CDR2 SMNVEV (reference sequence). Here the CDR3 DNA reads TGTGCCAGCAGCCGGGGGGACAGTCTAACTCGGGATCAGCCCCAGCATTTT. It codes for CASSRGDSLTRDQPQHF.

J is TRBJ1-1 and V is TRBV19, with D tentatively TRBD1 (6 bases). V was pared by 1 base and J by 1 base, with 16 bases between. The CDR3 length is 17 residues. CDR1 and CDR2 from the germline V gene are LNHDA and SQIVND (reference sequence). CDR3: CASSIVWRDTANTEAFF. CDR3 DNA sequence: TGTGCCAGTAGTATAGTTTGGCGGGACACCGCGAACACTGAAGCTTTCTTT.

This clonotype was picked up a small number of times. The chain is built from TRBV6-1 and TRBJ1-1; 9 bases line up with TRBD1. From germline, CDR1 is MNHNS and CDR2 SASEGT. The V segment lost 10 bases and the J segment 0 bases; nucleotides outside the gene matches: 12. The CDR3 has 16 amino acids. CDR3: CAITPWTGEMNTEAFF. For the CDR3, the DNA is TGTGCCATCACCCCCTGGACAGGGGAAATGAACACTGAAGCTTTCTTT.

This clonotype was recorded a few times. The rearrangement uses TRBV7-2 and TRBJ2-7; D perhaps matches TRBD1 (6 bases). Trimming stripped 2 bases from V and 7 bases from J, with 24 bases between. CDR1 and CDR2 (germline): SGHTA, FQGNSA. The CDR3 consists of 17 residues. CDR3 in DNA: TGTGCCAGCAGCTTACCCAGTCCCGGGACACTTTTTAGAGAGCAGTACTTC. This sequence encodes CASSLPSPGTLFREQYF.

The V and J genes are TRBV7-9 and TRBJ2-5, with 8 bases fitting TRBD2. The germline gives CDR1 SEHNR, CDR2 FQNEAQ (reference sequence). The CDR3 sequence is 17 residues long. J gave up 5 bases and V 2 bases, and 13 bases lay outside the gene matches. The CDR3 sequence: CASSLTLGAGGVETQYF. The CDR3 region has the DNA TGTGCCAGCAGCTTAACTCTAGGGGCGGGAGGAGTGGAGACCCAGTACTTC.

This clonotype was found a few times. The chain couples TRBV7-2 to TRBJ1-6; tentative D call: TRBD1 (6 bases). V was pared by 4 bases and J by 0 bases, with 10 bases between. Germline CDR1 SGHTA, CDR2 FQGNSA. The CDR3 contains 16 residues. CDR3 sequence: CASSYRAVSYNSPLHF. Here the CDR3 DNA reads TGTGCCAGCAGCTACAGGGCGGTCTCCTATAATTCACCCCTCCACTTT.

The rearrangement links TRBV7-2 to TRBJ1-2; D remains ambiguous. The CDR3 length is 14 residues. The germline CDR1 and CDR2 sequences are SGHTA and FQGNSA. The ends were cut back, 7 bases at V and 4 bases at J, with 16 bases in the middle. CDR3 nucleotides: TGTGCCAGCAACCTCGTGGGTCCGAGCTATGGCTACACCTTC. Encoded protein: CASNLVGPSYGYTF.